Presented here are 29 T cell receptor beta chains from one specimen sequenced in a study of T cell repertoires in cytomegalovirus infection (dated by TCRdb to about 2019). TCRdb lists the instrument as Illumina HiSeq 1500. TCRdb trimmed the raw reads at Q25, called clones with MiXCR and kept productive beta chains. Entries that share a CDR3 protein sequence are merged under the most common genes and DNA. The sample records about 530,000 distinct CDR3 sequences, 26% of which are singletons. The ten largest clones represent about 13% of the sample. The specimen was PBMCs. The receptor set was obtained from a human donor in good health (CMV status not recorded). Some clones in this sample may be carry-over from other donors' samples.

The rearrangement joins TRBV24-1 to TRBJ2-7; D might be TRBD1 (5 bases). This CDR3 is built from 13 residues. The germline CDR1 and CDR2 sequences are KGHDR and SFDVKD. V was pared by 4 bases and J by 5 bases, with 11 bases between. The CDR3 sequence: CATSDRTLDEQYF. CDR3 sequence (DNA): TGTGCCACCAGTGACCGGACACTGGACGAGCAGTACTTC.

This clonotype turned up a few times. The genes are TRBV28 and TRBJ2-3; TRBD2 agrees at 8 bases. The length of the CDR3 is 15 residues. The germline V gene encodes CDR1 MDHEN and CDR2 SYDVKM. Trimming removed 7 bases from V and 4 bases from J; junction bases left unmatched: 10. CDR3 sequence: CASTLTGTSSDTQYF. The CDR3 region has the DNA TGTGCCAGCACCTTAACCGGGACTAGTTCAGATACGCAGTATTTT.

This clonotype showed up many times. The chain recombines TRBV7-2 with TRBJ2-7; 9 positions agree with TRBD2. The V gene's germline CDR1 is SGHTA and CDR2 FQGNSA. Losses at the gene ends were 3 bases for V and 6 bases for J; bases not matched to a gene: 3. This CDR3 is 13 amino acids long. CDR3 protein: CASSFDSGGEQYF. Written as DNA, the CDR3 is TGTGCCAGCAGCTTCGATAGCGGGGGCGAGCAGTACTTC.

The rearrangement uses TRBV18 and TRBJ2-2; perhaps D is TRBD1 or TRBD2 (6 bases each). Germline lookup yields CDR1 KGHSH and CDR2 LQKENI. The CDR3 length is 18 residues. Trimming pared 4 bases from V and 0 bases from J, leaving 18 bases between. The CDR3 DNA follows: TGTGCCAGCTCACAGACACCGGTGGGGGGCGCGAACACCGGGGAGCTGTTTTTT. Its protein is CASSQTPVGGANTGELFF.

This clonotype showed up many times. This chain uses TRBV7-6 with TRBJ2-7; 8 bases are a match to TRBD1. The CDR3 runs 14 residues. Germline V gene data show CDR1 as SGHVS and CDR2 as FNYEAQ. The V segment lost 7 bases and the J segment 6 bases; nucleotides outside the gene matches: 11. CDR3 DNA sequence: TGTGCCAGCACCGGGACAGGCCCCTCAGGCGAGCAGTACTTC. Residues: CASTGTGPSGEQYF.

This clonotype has more than one count but fewer than ten. This chain uses TRBV4-1 with TRBJ1-3; no clear D. The CDR3 runs to 17 residues. Looked up from germline, CDR1 is MGHRA and CDR2 is YSYEKL. The V end was cut by 3 bases, the J end by 1 base, with 16 bases between. In DNA form, the CDR3 reads TGCGCCAGCAGCCACCCCCGTGACGGTCTTTCTGGAAACACCATATATTTT. It encodes CASSHPRDGLSGNTIYF.

The V and J genes are TRBV7-2 and TRBJ2-5, with TRBD2 as a possible D gene (5 bases). Trimming removed 5 bases from V and 5 bases from J, with 18 bases in between. Germline V gene data show CDR1 as SGHTA and CDR2 as FQGNSA. This CDR3 is 15 amino acids long. In nucleotides, the CDR3 is TGTGCCAGCAGCCAAATGGTCGGGGTGGCGGAGACCCAGTACTTC. Translated, it gives CASSQMVGVAETQYF.

The chain carries TRBV20-1 and TRBJ2-1, with D perhaps TRBD1 or TRBD2 (5 bases each). Germline V gives CDR1 DFQATT, CDR2 SNEGSKA (reference sequence). The length of the CDR3 is 15 residues. With 5 bases removed from V and 0 bases from J, the gap between germline ends came to 14 bases. This CDR3 is CSAPAHGGSYNEQFF. The CDR3 DNA sequence: TGCAGTGCTCCCGCCCATGGGGGCTCCTACAATGAGCAGTTCTTC.

The rearrangement uses TRBV11-3 and TRBJ2-3, with 7 nucleotides matching TRBD2. The CDR3 covers 17 residues. J gave up 1 base and V 1 base, and 8 bases lay outside the gene matches. Germline CDR1 and CDR2: SGHNT and YENEEA. CDR3 nucleotides: TGTGCCAGCAGCTTAGGACGGCGGGAGATGGGCACAGATACGCAGTATTTT. Protein product: CASSLGRREMGTDTQYF.

The chain is built from TRBV20-1 and TRBJ2-3; weak D call: TRBD1 (5 bases). The CDR3 runs to 12 residues. The germline V gene has CDR1 DFQATT and CDR2 SNEGSKA (reference sequence). Trimming shortened V by 2 bases and J by 6 bases, and 9 bases separated the two germline ends. The CDR3 loop is CSARQGVDTQYF. In DNA form, the CDR3 reads TGCAGTGCTAGACAGGGTGTCGATACGCAGTATTTT.

Only a few counts were recorded for this clonotype. The V call is TRBV28, the J call TRBJ2-7; TRBD2 agrees at 7 bases. This CDR3 region has 15 residues. The germline V gene has CDR1 MDHEN and CDR2 SYDVKM. V shed 6 bases, J shed 3 bases, and the junction held 11 bases outside the gene matches. CDR3 coding DNA: TGTGCCAGCAGACCGGCGGGGGTGGGGGACTACGAGCAGTACTTC. It specifies CASRPAGVGDYEQYF.

This clonotype was seen repeatedly, ten times or more. V gene TRBV7-6 combines with J gene TRBJ2-1, with 11 bases aligning to TRBD2. J gave up 4 bases and V 5 bases, and 16 bases lay outside the gene matches. Per germline, CDR1 SGHVS and CDR2 FNYEAQ. The CDR3 is 19 amino acids. The DNA of the CDR3 is TGTGCCAGCAGCCGTGGATGGTCCGGGGGGACTAGCGGTTACAATGAGCAGTTCTTC. Translation gives CASSRGWSGGTSGYNEQFF.

This sequence joins TRBV7-6 and TRBJ2-5; D ambiguous. Germline loops: CDR1 SGHVS, CDR2 FNYEAQ. The CDR3 sequence is 17 residues long. V lost 2 bases and J lost 2, with 18 bases in between. The CDR3 DNA follows: TGTGCCAGCAGCTTAATGCGCGACGGAGTTGATCAAGAGACCCAGTACTTC. Translating it yields CASSLMRDGVDQETQYF.

The J gene is TRBJ2-1, the V gene TRBV2; 11 bases align to TRBD1. J gave up 5 bases and V 7 bases, and 10 bases lay outside the gene matches. Germline V gene data show CDR1 as SNHLY and CDR2 as FYNNEI. The CDR3 extends over 16 amino acids. The CDR3 region is CASTQVGTGGNNEQFF. The CDR3 region has the DNA TGTGCCAGCACCCAAGTTGGGACAGGGGGTAACAATGAGCAGTTCTTC.

This clonotype was picked up many times. CDR3 sequence (DNA): TGTGCCAGCAGCCGAACTGGAAACACCATATATTTT. Protein sequence: CASSRTGNTIYF. The chain recombines TRBV7-2 with TRBJ1-3, with D uncertain. Germline loops: CDR1 SGHTA, CDR2 FQGNSA. CDR3 length equals 12 residues. The V and J ends lost 5 bases and 2 bases respectively, with 4 bases between them.

This chain joins TRBV19 and TRBJ2-1; D is uncertain. This CDR3 has 13 amino acids. With 0 bases removed from V and 8 bases from J, the gap between germline ends came to 8 bases. Germline V gene data show CDR1 as LNHDA and CDR2 as SQIVND (reference sequence). This chain's CDR3 is CASSIEVWDEQFF. The CDR3 DNA reads TGTGCCAGTAGTATAGAGGTATGGGATGAGCAGTTCTTC.

The chain links TRBV29-1 to TRBJ2-7, with D perhaps TRBD2 (5 bases). This CDR3 region has 11 residues. V was clipped by 5 bases and J by 2 bases, with 7 bases between them. In germline, CDR1 is SQVTM, CDR2 ANQGSEA. CDR3 sequence reads: CSVTRTYEQYV. Here the CDR3 DNA reads TGCAGCGTTACTAGGACCTACGAGCAGTACGTC.

There are a few counts of this clonotype. V gene TRBV20-1 combines with J gene TRBJ2-5; D gene unclear. V was cut by 1 base and J by 2 bases, with 5 bases left in between. This CDR3 spans 12 amino acids. Looked up from germline, CDR1 is DFQATT and CDR2 is SNEGSKA (reference sequence). In nucleotides, the CDR3 is TGCAGTGCTAGAGGGCAGCAAGAGACCCAGTACTTC. Amino acids: CSARGQQETQYF.

This clonotype was observed a single time. V is TRBV12-5 and J is TRBJ2-2; D ambiguous. Germline V gene lookup returns CDR1 LGHNT and CDR2 FRNRAP. Trimming removed 9 bases at V and 6 bases at J, with 8 bases between. The CDR3 spans 11 residues. The CDR3, as DNA: TGTGCTAGGGGTGGCTCCGGGGAGCTGTTTTTT. The encoded protein is CARGGSGELFF.

This clonotype was counted between two and nine times. In DNA, the CDR3 is TGTGCCAGCAATCTAGCGGGACCTGCCTACGAGCAGTACTTC. This gives the protein CASNLAGPAYEQYF. V and J are TRBV27 and TRBJ2-7, with 9 nucleotides matching TRBD2. The CDR3 covers 14 residues. V gave up 7 bases and J gave up 2 bases; unmatched junction bases: 6. Germline lookup yields CDR1 MNHEY and CDR2 SMNVEV (reference sequence).

The chain carries TRBV7-3 and TRBJ2-6; perhaps TRBD2 as D (5 bases). The germline V and J ends were trimmed by 5 bases and 6 bases, with 23 bases remaining between them. The germline V gene has CDR1 SGHTA and CDR2 FQGTGA. The CDR3 length is 18 residues. The CDR3 reads CASSPKIGIITEANVLTF. The CDR3 DNA reads as TGTGCCAGCAGCCCTAAGATCGGGATCATAACTGAGGCCAACGTCCTGACTTTC.

V and J are TRBV7-2 and TRBJ1-2; D is perhaps TRBD1 (5 bases). Germline CDR1 is SGHTA and CDR2 is FQGNSA. V lost 5 bases, J lost 4 bases, and 14 bases lay in between. The CDR3 is 14 amino acids. CDR3 nucleotides: TGTGCCAGCAGCCGGTTCAGGGATGGCTATGGCTACACCTTC. Translation gives CASSRFRDGYGYTF.

This clonotype was counted a few times. The CDR3 nucleotides read TGCAGTGCTAGAGATCGGTTAGGGAACACTGAAGCTTTCTTT. Translated, it gives CSARDRLGNTEAFF. V usage is TRBV20-1 and J usage is TRBJ1-1, with D hard to call. The ends were cut back, 0 bases at V and 1 base at J, with 9 bases in the middle. Germline V gene lookup returns CDR1 DFQATT and CDR2 SNEGSKA (reference sequence). The CDR3 covers 14 residues.

This clonotype turned up a few times. The genes are TRBV6-4 and TRBJ1-2, with 7 bases identical to TRBD1. The V and J ends lost 3 bases and 7 bases, in that order; junction bases with no gene match: 11. The V gene's germline CDR1 is MRHNA and CDR2 SNTAGT. This CDR3 is built from 15 residues. CDR3 sequence reads: CASSEVGGGASGYTF. DNA for the CDR3: TGTGCCAGCAGTGAAGTTGGAGGGGGCGCGAGTGGCTACACCTTC.

This clonotype was seen more than once but under ten times. The genes are TRBV10-3 and TRBJ2-1; D is uncertain. CDR1 and CDR2 (germline): ENHRY, SYGVKD. The CDR3 has 12 amino acids. V was pared by 7 bases and J by 3 bases, with 7 bases between. CDR3 sequence: CAIKSNYNEQFF. Here the CDR3 DNA reads TGTGCCATCAAGAGCAACTACAATGAGCAGTTCTTC.

The chain joins TRBV6-1 to TRBJ2-7, with D perhaps given as TRBD1 or TRBD2 (5 bases each). Germline CDR1 MNHNS, CDR2 SASEGT. The CDR3 extends over 11 amino acids. The germline V and J ends were trimmed by 7 bases and 9 bases, with 13 bases remaining between them. The CDR3 sequence is CASTGPTRQYF. CDR3 in DNA: TGTGCCAGCACGGGGCCAACCAGGCAGTACTTC.

This clonotype has only a few counts. This sequence joins TRBV7-9 and TRBJ1-4, with a weak D call TRBD1 (5 bases). The CDR3 has 14 residues. Trimming left V 5 bases short and J 8 bases short, with 15 bases between. Germline V gives CDR1 SEHNR, CDR2 FQNEAQ (reference sequence). The CDR3 region is CASSKGRFEEKLFF. The DNA of the CDR3 is TGTGCCAGCAGCAAGGGGCGGTTCGAAGAAAAACTGTTTTTT.

This clonotype occurred a few times. The chain has TRBV7-9 and TRBJ2-5, with a possible D match to TRBD1 (6 bases). CDR3 length: 15 residues. Trimming shortened V by 5 bases and J by 4 bases, and 17 bases separated the two germline ends. Germline-derived CDR1 and CDR2 are SEHNR and FQNEAQ (reference sequence). CDR3 loop: CASSNTRTAVETQYF. The CDR3 DNA reads TGTGCCAGCAGCAACACCAGGACAGCAGTAGAGACCCAGTACTTC. Variable domain in full (rest from reference TRBV7-9 and TRBJ2-5): DTGVSQNPRHKITKRGQNVTFRCDPISEHNRLYWYRQTLGQGPEFLTYFQNEAQLEKSRLLSDRFSAERPKGSFSTLEIQRTEQGDSAMYLCASSNTRTAVETQYFGPGTRLLVL.

The genes are TRBV27 and TRBJ1-5; possible D gene TRBD1, 5 bases. Germline CDR1 reads MNHEY; CDR2 reads SMNVEV (reference sequence). V shed 7 bases and J shed 5 bases, with 18 bases lying between them. The CDR3 contains 15 residues. In DNA, the CDR3 is TGTGCCAGCAAGGGGCGGGGGGGGTTCCATCAGCCCCAGCATTTT. This sequence encodes CASKGRGGFHQPQHF.